This TCR beta chain was documented in a study of a mutant IDH1 vaccine in newly diagnosed glioma. Across the whole study: Males made up 62.5% and females roughly 40% of treated patients, whose mean age was 40.4 years.

The germline V gene encodes CDR1 SSHAT and CDR2 FNYEAQ (reference sequence). CDR3 length equals 14 residues. V lost 5 bases and J 7 bases, leaving 14 bases between the germline ends. The time point: baseline, week 1 (first vaccination visit). The treatment is: pre-vaccination baseline after standard-of-care therapy. TCRdb's table, derived via immunoSEQ multiplex PCR, lists solely in-frame clones and lacks some. The table shows tens of thousands of clones, with roughly 92% occurring only once. The V and J genes are TRBV7-7 and TRBJ1-4; D possibly corresponds to TRBD1 (5 bases). The sequence derives from a man aged 25 to 40 with glioma. Sequencing used PBMCs, obtained from a glioma patient treated with radiotherapy, temozolomide or both. This CDR3 reads CASSLGLDSEKLFF. Written as DNA, the CDR3 is TGTGCCAGCAGCCTGGGACTCGACAGTGAAAAACTGTTTTTT.